The TCR beta chain under discussion was sequenced for a study of beta chain features in type 1 diabetes. The CDR3 spans 15 residues. Germline loops: CDR1 SGHTA, CDR2 FQGNSA. V gave up 2 bases and J gave up 5 bases; unmatched junction bases: 6. This clone was detected a few times. The antigen remains unidentified. Study-wide points: Shortening of TCRB CDR3s, moderate but significant, appeared in all four CD4+ subsets of Type 1 diabetes patients.

Reverse transcription of all isolated RNA meant that expressed TCRB transcripts were sequenced. Sequencing of stem cell-like memory T cell samples yielded some 950,000 reads on average. The protocol was immunoSEQ multiplex PCR, while the TCRdb copy is restricted to in-frame clones and leaves out a portion. The data hold tens of thousands of clones, with about 57% observed a single time. The sequencing sample was made of stem cell memory CD4+ T cells from blood. The source of this sequence is a man aged 18 to 30 with type 1 diabetes. V and J are TRBV7-2 and TRBJ2-1, with 7 positions matching TRBD2. CDR3 nucleotides: TGTGCCAGCAGCTTAAGGTCTAGCGGACACAATGAGCAGTTCTTC. Amino acid sequence: CASSLRSSGHNEQFF.